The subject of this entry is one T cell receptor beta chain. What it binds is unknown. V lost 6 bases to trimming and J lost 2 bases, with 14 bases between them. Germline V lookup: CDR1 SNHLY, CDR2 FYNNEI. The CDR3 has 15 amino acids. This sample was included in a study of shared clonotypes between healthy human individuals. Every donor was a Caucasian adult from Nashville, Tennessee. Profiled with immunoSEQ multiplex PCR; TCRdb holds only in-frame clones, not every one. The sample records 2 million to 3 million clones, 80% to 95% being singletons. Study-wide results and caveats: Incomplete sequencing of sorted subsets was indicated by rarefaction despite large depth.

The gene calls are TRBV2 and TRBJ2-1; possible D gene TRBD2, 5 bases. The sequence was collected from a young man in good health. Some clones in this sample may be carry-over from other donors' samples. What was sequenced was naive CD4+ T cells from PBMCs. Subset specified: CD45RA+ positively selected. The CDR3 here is CASRDIARTYNEQFF. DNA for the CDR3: TGTGCCAGCAGGGATATAGCGCGAACCTACAATGAGCAGTTCTTC.